The 7 T cell receptor beta chains below come from one sample, sequenced in a study of blood T cell repertoires in COVID-19. Some clones are missing from TCRdb's copy, which holds only in-frame ones; the method was immunoSEQ multiplex PCR. The table records 250,000 to 300,000 clones, under 90% of them present only once. What was sequenced was peripheral blood. The origin of the receptors is a woman under 30 with acute or convalescent COVID-19.

In the case of this clone: The sample contains more than one DNA sequence encoding this CDR3. The J gene is TRBJ1-1, the V gene TRBV2, with a possible D match to TRBD1 (5 bases). In germline, CDR1 is SNHLY, CDR2 FYNNEI. Trimming stripped 8 bases from V and 0 bases from J, with 10 bases between. The CDR3 has 13 residues. The CDR3 coding sequence is TGTGCCAGCTCCTCAGGGATGAACACTGAAGCTTTCTTT. It encodes CASSSGMNTEAFF.

This chain connects TRBV24-1 to TRBJ2-2, with 12 bases identical to TRBD2. The CDR3 runs 14 residues. Germline V lookup: CDR1 KGHDR, CDR2 SFDVKD. V dropped 9 bases and J dropped 5; count of bases not matched to a gene: 3. The CDR3 DNA follows: TGTGCCACCGGAGGACTAGCGGGAACCGGGGAGCTGTTTTTT. It translates to CATGGLAGTGELFF.

The chain links TRBV7-9 to TRBJ1-3; 7 bases map to TRBD1. This CDR3 is built from 16 residues. The germline gives CDR1 SEHNR, CDR2 FQNEAQ (reference sequence). J was trimmed by 4 bases and V by 1 base; bases with no gene match: 7. CDR3 amino acids: CASSLGDSIRGNTIYF. DNA for the CDR3: TGTGCCAGCAGCTTAGGGGACAGTATAAGAGGAAACACCATATATTTT. The variable domain in full, completed from reference TRBV7-9 and TRBJ1-3, reads DTGVSQNPRHKITKRGQNVTFRCDPISEHNRLYWYRQTLGQGPEFLTYFQNEAQLEKSRLLSDRFSAERPKGSFSTLEIQRTEQGDSAMYLCASSLGDSIRGNTIYFGEGSWLTVV.

In its sample, this clone was seen a few times. The chain couples TRBV5-4 to TRBJ2-7; D unclear. Trimming stripped 6 bases from V and 0 bases from J, with 13 bases between. The CDR3 sequence is 14 residues long. Germline V gene data show CDR1 as SGHNT and CDR2 as YYREEE (reference sequence). The CDR3 DNA is TGTGCCAGCAACCTCCGAGGAAGCTCCTACGAGCAGTACTTC. It specifies CASNLRGSSYEQYF.

The J gene is TRBJ1-5, the V gene TRBV11-2; no definite D call. This CDR3 has 14 amino acids. Trimming left V 4 bases short and J 1 base short, with 8 bases between. In germline, CDR1 is SGHAT, CDR2 FQNNGV. As DNA, the CDR3 is TGTGCCAGCAGCTACCAGAGGAGCAATCAGCCCCAGCATTTT. Translated: CASSYQRSNQPQHF.

The V call is TRBV7-8, the J call TRBJ2-1, with 8 positions matching TRBD1. The CDR3 is 13 amino acids. V dropped 5 bases and J dropped 4; count of bases not matched to a gene: 1. CDR1 SGHVS and CDR2 FQNEAQ come from the germline V gene. Written as DNA, the CDR3 is TGTGCCAGCAGCCGACAGGGGTACAATGAGCAGTTCTTC. Translated: CASSRQGYNEQFF.

The chain carries TRBV5-6 and TRBJ2-7, with D perhaps TRBD2 (6 bases). The germline V gene encodes CDR1 SGHDT and CDR2 YYEEEE. CDR3 length: 13 residues. The V and J ends lost 4 bases and 3 bases respectively, with 11 bases between them. CDR3 DNA sequence: TGTGCCAGCAGCGGGGGACTCGACTACGAGCAGTACTTC. This translates into CASSGGLDYEQYF.